The source of this T cell receptor beta chain is a study of blood T cell repertoires in COVID-19. This CDR3 is 15 amino acids long. Trimming took 0 bases from V and 5 from J; bases not matched to a gene: 1. The germline V gene encodes CDR1 SGDLS and CDR2 YYNGEE. Sequencing used immunoSEQ multiplex PCR; TCRdb keeps in-frame clones, though not all of them. The profile shows approximately 200,000 clones, roughly nine tenths of them singletons. J is TRBJ1-6 and V is TRBV9, with 8 bases matching TRBD1. The receptor's source is a woman under 40 who had recovered from COVID-19. Material for sequencing was PBMCs or T cells enriched from blood (not recorded which). CDR3 DNA sequence: TGTGCCAGCAGCGTAGGGACAGGGAATAATTCACCCCTCCACTTT. This sequence encodes CASSVGTGNNSPLHF. Full variable domain (rest looked up from reference TRBV9 and TRBJ1-6): DSGVTQTPKHLITATGQRVTLRCSPRSGDLSVYWYQQSLDQGLQFLIQYYNGEERAKGNILERFSAQQFPDLHSELNLSSLELGDSALYFCASSVGTGNNSPLHFGNGTRLTVT.